A selection of T cell receptor beta chains follows, all from one sample in a study of blood T cells in healthy people across ages. MiXCR was run by TCRdb on the 5' RACE reads, yielding one entry per CDR3 protein. The sample lists about 1.1 million distinct CDR3 sequences, around two fifths occurring once. Source material: blood. These receptors all stem from a man between 18 and 35 years old in good health. Each CDR3 is given with its conserved first and last residue. Each record gives: J gene, V gene, CDR3 protein.

J gene: TRBJ1-5; V gene: TRBV7-2; CDR3 protein: CASSLSHSFSNQPQHF
J gene: TRBJ1-1; V gene: TRBV13; CDR3 protein: CASSSSSQMNTEAFF
J gene: TRBJ2-1; V gene: TRBV2; CDR3 protein: CASSPGGVHEQFF
J gene: TRBJ1-2; V gene: TRBV6-5; CDR3 protein: CASSYSMRGLTNYGYTF
J gene: TRBJ1-2; V gene: TRBV27; CDR3 protein: CASSPTGGTGYTF
J gene: TRBJ1-2; V gene: TRBV28; CDR3 protein: CASGLGSYGYTF
J gene: TRBJ1-2; V gene: TRBV9; CDR3 protein: CASGADSSKGDYGYTF
J gene: TRBJ2-1; V gene: TRBV12-3/TRBV12-4; CDR3 protein: CASRSGGNEQFF
J gene: TRBJ2-7; V gene: TRBV20-1; CDR3 protein: CSASQAATYEQYF
J gene: TRBJ2-1; V gene: TRBV12-3/TRBV12-4; CDR3 protein: CASRGTSPSYNEQFF
J gene: TRBJ2-2; V gene: TRBV20-1; CDR3 protein: CSAGPAGQDGELFF
J gene: TRBJ1-1; V gene: TRBV20-1; CDR3 protein: CSARDQTVYTEAFF
J gene: TRBJ1-1; V gene: TRBV7-9; CDR3 protein: CASTLNKVAFF
J gene: TRBJ2-1; V gene: TRBV20-1; CDR3 protein: CSAGTRHPSGNEQFF
J gene: TRBJ2-3; V gene: TRBV6-6; CDR3 protein: CASSYGQGGDTQYF
J gene: TRBJ1-2; V gene: TRBV29-1; CDR3 protein: CSVEDQVNYGYTF
J gene: TRBJ2-5; V gene: TRBV10-3; CDR3 protein: CAISAGQQETQYF